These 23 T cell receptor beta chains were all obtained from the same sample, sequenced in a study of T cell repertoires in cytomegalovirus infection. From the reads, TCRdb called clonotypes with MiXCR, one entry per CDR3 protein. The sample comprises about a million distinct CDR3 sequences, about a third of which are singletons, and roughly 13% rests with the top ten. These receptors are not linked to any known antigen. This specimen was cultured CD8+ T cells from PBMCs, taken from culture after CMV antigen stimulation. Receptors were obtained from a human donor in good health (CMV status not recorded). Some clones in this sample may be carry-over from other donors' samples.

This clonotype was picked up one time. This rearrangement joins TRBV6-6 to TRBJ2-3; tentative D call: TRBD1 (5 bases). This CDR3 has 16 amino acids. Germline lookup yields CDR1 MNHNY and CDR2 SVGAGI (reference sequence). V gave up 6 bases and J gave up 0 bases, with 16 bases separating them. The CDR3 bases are TGTGCCAGCAGCCTGCGAGAAGGGGCTAGCACAGATACGCAGTATTTT. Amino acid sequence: CASSLREGASTDTQYF.

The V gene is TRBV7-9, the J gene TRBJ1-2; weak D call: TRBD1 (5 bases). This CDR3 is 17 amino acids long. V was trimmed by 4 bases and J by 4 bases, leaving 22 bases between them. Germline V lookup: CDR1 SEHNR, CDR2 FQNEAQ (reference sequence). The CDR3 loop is CASSSDRGPYKLYGYTF. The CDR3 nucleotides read TGTGCCAGCAGCTCAGACCGGGGACCGTATAAACTCTATGGCTACACCTTC. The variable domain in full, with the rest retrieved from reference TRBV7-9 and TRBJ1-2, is DTGVSQNPRHKITKRGQNVTFRCDPISEHNRLYWYRQTLGQGPEFLTYFQNEAQLEKSRLLSDRFSAERPKGSFSTLEIQRTEQGDSAMYLCASSSDRGPYKLYGYTFGSGTRLTVV.

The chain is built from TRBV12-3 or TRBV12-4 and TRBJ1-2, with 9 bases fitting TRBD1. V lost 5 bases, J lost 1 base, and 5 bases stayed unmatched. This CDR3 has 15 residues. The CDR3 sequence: CASSPQTGGNYGYTF. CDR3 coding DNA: TGTGCCAGCAGTCCCCAGACAGGGGGTAACTATGGCTACACCTTC.

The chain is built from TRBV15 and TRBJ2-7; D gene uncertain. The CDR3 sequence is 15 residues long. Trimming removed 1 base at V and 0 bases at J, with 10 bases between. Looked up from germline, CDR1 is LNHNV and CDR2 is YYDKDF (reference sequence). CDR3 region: CATSRVVGPSYEQYV. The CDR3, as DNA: TGTGCCACCAGCAGAGTAGTCGGGCCCTCCTACGAGCAGTACGTC.

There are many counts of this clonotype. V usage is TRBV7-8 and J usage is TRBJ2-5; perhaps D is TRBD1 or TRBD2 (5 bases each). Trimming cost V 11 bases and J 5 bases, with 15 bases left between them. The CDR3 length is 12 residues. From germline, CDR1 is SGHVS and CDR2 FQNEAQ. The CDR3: CASGTRRETQYF. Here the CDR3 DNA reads TGTGCCTCCGGGACCCGGAGGGAGACCCAGTACTTC.

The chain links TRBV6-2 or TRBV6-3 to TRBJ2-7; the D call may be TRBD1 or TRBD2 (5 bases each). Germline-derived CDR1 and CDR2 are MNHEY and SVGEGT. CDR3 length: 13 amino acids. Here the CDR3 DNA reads TGTTCCAGCAGTTTACGTGGGACGCACGAGCAGTACGTC. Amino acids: CSSSLRGTHEQYV.

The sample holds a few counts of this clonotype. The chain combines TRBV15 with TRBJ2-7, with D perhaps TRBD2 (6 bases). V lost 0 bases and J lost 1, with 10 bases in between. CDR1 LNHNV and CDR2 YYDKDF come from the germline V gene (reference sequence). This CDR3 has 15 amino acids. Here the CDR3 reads CATSRDREISYEQYV. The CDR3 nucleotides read TGTGCCACCAGCAGAGATCGGGAGATTTCCTACGAGCAGTACGTC.

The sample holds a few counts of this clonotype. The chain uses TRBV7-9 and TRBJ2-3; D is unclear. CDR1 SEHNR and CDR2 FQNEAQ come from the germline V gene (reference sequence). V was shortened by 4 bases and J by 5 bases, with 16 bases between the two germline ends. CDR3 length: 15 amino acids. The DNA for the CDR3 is TGTGCCAGCAGCTCCCCGGGTACCAAGGGAGATACGCAGTATTTT. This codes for CASSSPGTKGDTQYF. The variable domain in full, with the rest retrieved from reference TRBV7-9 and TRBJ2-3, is DTGVSQNPRHKITKRGQNVTFRCDPISEHNRLYWYRQTLGQGPEFLTYFQNEAQLEKSRLLSDRFSAERPKGSFSTLEIQRTEQGDSAMYLCASSSPGTKGDTQYFGPGTRLTVL.

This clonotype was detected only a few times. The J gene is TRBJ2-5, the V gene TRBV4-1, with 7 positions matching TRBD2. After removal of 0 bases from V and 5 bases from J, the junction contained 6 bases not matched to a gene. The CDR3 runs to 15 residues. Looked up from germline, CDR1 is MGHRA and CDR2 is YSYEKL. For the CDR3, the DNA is TGCGCCAGCAGCCAAGAGTTAAGGGAGGGGGAGACCCAGTACTTC. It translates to CASSQELREGETQYF.

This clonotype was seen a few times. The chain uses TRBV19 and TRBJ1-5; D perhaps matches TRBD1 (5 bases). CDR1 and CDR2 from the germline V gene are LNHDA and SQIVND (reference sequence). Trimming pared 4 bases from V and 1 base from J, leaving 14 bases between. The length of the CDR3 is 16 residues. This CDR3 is CASSNPGQLSNQPQHF. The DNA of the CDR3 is TGTGCCAGTAGTAATCCGGGGCAGCTAAGCAATCAGCCCCAGCATTTT.

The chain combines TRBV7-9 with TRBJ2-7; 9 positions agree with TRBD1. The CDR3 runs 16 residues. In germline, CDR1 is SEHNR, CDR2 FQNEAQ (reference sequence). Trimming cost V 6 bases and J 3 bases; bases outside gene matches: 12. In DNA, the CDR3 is TGTGCCAGCAGACCCCCCGGCGGGACAGGGTTCTACGAGCAGTACTTC. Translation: CASRPPGGTGFYEQYF.

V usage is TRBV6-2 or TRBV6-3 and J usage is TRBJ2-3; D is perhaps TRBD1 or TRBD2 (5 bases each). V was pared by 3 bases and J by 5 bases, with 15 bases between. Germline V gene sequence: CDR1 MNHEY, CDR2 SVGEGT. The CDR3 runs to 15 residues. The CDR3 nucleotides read TGTGCCAGCAGTTATCAAACTAGGGGCTTAGATACGCAGTATTTT. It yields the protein CASSYQTRGLDTQYF.

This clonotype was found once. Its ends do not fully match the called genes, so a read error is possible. CDR3 DNA: TGTGCCACCTGTGAATCTAAGCGGGGGGGCAAGGATACGCAGTATTTT. It yields the protein CATCESKRGGKDTQYF. This rearrangement joins TRBV24-1 to TRBJ2-3, with 10 bases lining up with TRBD2. This CDR3 comprises 16 residues. Germline loops: CDR1 KGHDR, CDR2 SFDVKD.

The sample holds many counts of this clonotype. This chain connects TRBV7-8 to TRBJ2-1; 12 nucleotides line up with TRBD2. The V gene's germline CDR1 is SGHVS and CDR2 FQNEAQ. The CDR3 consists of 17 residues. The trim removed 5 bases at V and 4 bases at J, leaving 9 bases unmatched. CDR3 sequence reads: CASSPWTSGDPYNEQFF. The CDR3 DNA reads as TGTGCCAGCAGCCCCTGGACTAGCGGGGACCCTTACAATGAGCAGTTCTTC.

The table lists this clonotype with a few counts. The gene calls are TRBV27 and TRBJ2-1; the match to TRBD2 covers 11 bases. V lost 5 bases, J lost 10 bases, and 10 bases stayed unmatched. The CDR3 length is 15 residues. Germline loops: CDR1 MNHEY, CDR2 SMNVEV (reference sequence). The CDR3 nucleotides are TGTGCCAGCAGTAAGATAGCGGGGGGGCCCCAAGAGCAGTTCTTC. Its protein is CASSKIAGGPQEQFF.

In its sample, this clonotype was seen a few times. The CDR3 loop is CASRGQGAKETQYF. CDR3 coding DNA: TGTGCCAGCAGGGGACAGGGGGCCAAAGAGACCCAGTACTTC. This chain joins TRBV7-9 and TRBJ2-5; the match to TRBD1 covers 12 bases. The CDR3 totals 14 residues. V gave up 6 bases and J gave up 3 bases; unmatched junction bases: 2. CDR1 SEHNR and CDR2 FQNEAQ come from the germline V gene (reference sequence).

For the CDR3, the DNA is TGCGCCAGCAGCCTCACCCTAGTCAATGAGCAGTTCTTC. As protein: CASSLTLVNEQFF. The rearrangement links TRBV4-1 to TRBJ2-1; D not resolved. Germline V gene sequence: CDR1 MGHRA, CDR2 YSYEKL. The CDR3 sequence is 13 residues long. Trimming took 4 bases from V and 6 from J, leaving 10 bases between them.

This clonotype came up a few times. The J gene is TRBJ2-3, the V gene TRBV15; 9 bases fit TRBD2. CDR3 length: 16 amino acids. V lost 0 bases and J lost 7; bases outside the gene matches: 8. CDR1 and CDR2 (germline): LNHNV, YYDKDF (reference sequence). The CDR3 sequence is CATSRDLGGGDNTQYF. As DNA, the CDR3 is TGTGCCACCAGCAGAGATCTAGGCGGGGGGGATAATACGCAGTATTTT.

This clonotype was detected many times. The CDR3 reads CASSRGGTLSTGELFF. Here the CDR3 DNA reads TGTGCCAGCAGTAGGGGCGGGACGCTGTCCACCGGGGAGCTGTTTTTT. The chain uses TRBV6-2 or TRBV6-3 and TRBJ2-2, with a possible D match to TRBD2 (6 bases). This CDR3 spans 16 amino acids. With 5 bases removed from V and 4 bases from J, the gap between germline ends came to 17 bases. Germline V lookup: CDR1 MNHEY, CDR2 SVGEGT.

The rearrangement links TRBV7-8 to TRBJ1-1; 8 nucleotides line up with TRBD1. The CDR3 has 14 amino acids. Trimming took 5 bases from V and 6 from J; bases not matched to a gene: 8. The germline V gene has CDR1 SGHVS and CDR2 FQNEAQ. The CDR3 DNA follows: TGTGCCAGCAGCCGGGGCCCAGGGGGCTCTGAAGCTTTCTTT. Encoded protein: CASSRGPGGSEAFF.

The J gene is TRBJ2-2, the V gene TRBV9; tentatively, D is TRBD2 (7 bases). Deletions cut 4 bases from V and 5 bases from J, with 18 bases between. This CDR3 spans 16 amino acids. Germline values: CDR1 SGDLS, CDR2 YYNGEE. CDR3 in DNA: TGTGCCAGCAGCCCGATCGCGGGGGCGAGGACCGGGGAGCTGTTTTTT. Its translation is CASSPIAGARTGELFF.

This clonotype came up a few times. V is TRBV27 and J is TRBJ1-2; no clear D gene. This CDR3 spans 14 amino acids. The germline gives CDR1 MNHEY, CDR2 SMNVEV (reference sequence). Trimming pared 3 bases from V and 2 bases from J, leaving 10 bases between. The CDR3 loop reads CASSFGLPNYGYTF. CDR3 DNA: TGTGCCAGCAGTTTCGGCCTACCCAACTATGGCTACACCTTC.

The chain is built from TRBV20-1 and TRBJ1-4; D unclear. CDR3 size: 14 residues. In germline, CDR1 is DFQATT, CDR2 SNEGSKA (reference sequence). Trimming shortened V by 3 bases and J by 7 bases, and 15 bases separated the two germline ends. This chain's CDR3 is CSARVSAAPEKLFF. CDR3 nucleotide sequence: TGCAGTGCTAGGGTTTCGGCTGCCCCTGAAAAACTGTTTTTT.